A single sample is the source of the 6 T cell receptor beta chains below, sequenced in a study of T cell responses to AZD1222 COVID-19 vaccine (dated by TCRdb to about 2021). In light of the paper, this sample's time point label describes: about 28 days (+/-7) after the second vaccine dose. The library was obtained by the immunoSEQ multiplex PCR assay. TCRdb took this table from immuneACCESS and kept in-frame rearrangements with V and J called. Such tables lack part of the clones; where checked against another copy, unresolved V genes explain under half of the gap, and the rest is unexplained. Present in this sample are about 160,000 clones, around 89% of which were seen just once. Of the sample, roughly 4% falls within the top ten clones. Sequencing was performed on peripheral blood, taken 28 days after the second AZD1222 dose. The receptor source for this set is an adult who received the AZD1222 COVID-19 vaccine.

CDR3 sequence reads: CASTGEVEEKLFF. The DNA of the CDR3 is TGTGCCAGCACTGGGGAAGTAGAAGAAAAACTGTTTTTT. The V gene is TRBV2, the J gene TRBJ1-4; D unresolved. Trimming shortened V by 7 bases and J by 8 bases, and 14 bases separated the two germline ends. The CDR3 has 13 amino acids. Germline V lookup: CDR1 SNHLY, CDR2 FYNNEI.

V is TRBV28 and J is TRBJ1-3; 9 positions agree with TRBD1. V shed 5 bases, J shed 0 bases, and the junction held 14 bases outside the gene matches. The germline CDR1 and CDR2 sequences are MDHEN and SYDVKM. The CDR3 extends over 19 amino acids. The CDR3 nucleotides read TGTGCCAGCAGTCCCCCGGGACAGGGATTCGGTGACTCTGGAAACACCATATATTTT. Its protein product is CASSPPGQGFGDSGNTIYF.

This clone was picked up a small number of times. The CDR3 DNA sequence: TGTGCCAGCAGTTACCCGGGACAGGGTTCACCCCTCCACTTT. This gives the protein CASSYPGQGSPLHF. The rearrangement uses TRBV6-2 or TRBV6-3 and TRBJ1-6; 9 bases map to TRBD1. Germline loops: CDR1 MNHEY, CDR2 SVGEGT. After removal of 2 bases from V and 9 bases from J, the junction contained 2 bases not matched to a gene. This CDR3 spans 14 amino acids.

The chain has TRBV6-1 and TRBJ2-1; D is ambiguous. Per germline, CDR1 MNHNS and CDR2 SASEGT. Trimming removed 3 bases from V and 0 bases from J, with 15 bases in between. This CDR3 has 17 amino acids. CDR3 protein: CASSDLQLILSYNEQFF. CDR3 nucleotides: TGTGCCAGCAGTGACCTTCAGCTGATCCTCTCCTACAATGAGCAGTTCTTC.

This chain uses TRBV30 with TRBJ2-3; D is uncertain. The CDR3 loop spans 12 amino acids. Trimming left V 0 bases short and J 5 bases short, with 6 bases between. Germline CDR1 and CDR2: GTSNPN and SVGIG (reference sequence). The CDR3 bases are TGTGCCTGGAGTGTCCTGGGAGATACGCAGTATTTT. Protein sequence: CAWSVLGDTQYF.

The CDR3 loop is CASSFRTSGAYNEQFF. The DNA for the CDR3 is TGTGCCAGCAGCTTCCGGACTAGCGGGGCCTACAATGAGCAGTTCTTC. The gene calls are TRBV7-9 and TRBJ2-1; 12 bases are shared with TRBD2. This CDR3 region has 16 residues. With V trimmed by 3 bases and J by 2 bases, 2 bases remained unmatched. In germline, CDR1 is SEHNR, CDR2 FQNEAQ (reference sequence).